The 26 T cell receptor beta chains listed next were all sequenced from one sample in a study of shared clonotypes between healthy human individuals. Data came from immunoSEQ multiplex PCR; TCRdb stores just in-frame clones and leaves some out. The table has around 1,900,000 clones, over 85% seen once; the top ten hold about 1.7%. Only CD45RO-negative cells positively selected for CCR7 counted as naive CD8 cells, so terminally differentiated effector memory CD45RA+ cells were excluded. The sequenced material came from naive CD8+ T cells from PBMCs. These receptors were collected from a man aged 18 to 35 in good health. Some clones in this sample may be carry-over from other donors' samples.

This clone was seen once. Within the sample, other DNA sequences also encode this same CDR3. V is TRBV27 and J is TRBJ2-1; no clear D gene. Germline values: CDR1 MNHEY, CDR2 SMNVEV (reference sequence). The CDR3 has 13 residues. V lost 6 bases to trimming and J lost 3 bases, with 9 bases between them. The chain's CDR3 is CASRDVFYNEQFF. For the CDR3, the DNA is TGTGCCAGCAGAGACGTCTTCTACAATGAGCAGTTCTTC.

Only one count was recorded for this clone. The V gene is TRBV10-3, the J gene TRBJ2-5; no reliable D call. The J call is uncertain, as TRBJ2-7 better fits the DNA end. This CDR3 contains 13 residues. In germline, CDR1 is ENHRY, CDR2 SYGVKD. CDR3 DNA sequence: TGTGCCATCAGTGAGCCCCAAAGCTACGAGCAGTACTTC. Translation: CAISEPQSYEQYF.

The CDR3 DNA follows: TGTGCCAGCAGCGCCTCAGGGGGATTAGGCACAGATACGCAGTATTTT. Amino acid sequence: CASSASGGLGTDTQYF. The chain is built from TRBV9 and TRBJ2-3, with 7 bases that match TRBD1. CDR3 length equals 16 residues. Germline CDR1 SGDLS, CDR2 YYNGEE. The J segment lost 1 base and the V segment lost 3 bases, leaving 8 bases of the junction unmatched.

The chain recombines TRBV6-5 with TRBJ1-2; 9 bases are a match to TRBD1. V trimming: 0 bases; J trimming: 2 bases; junction bases outside the gene matches: 4. Germline CDR1 MNHEY, CDR2 SVGAGI. This CDR3 is built from 16 residues. The CDR3 DNA reads as TGTGCCAGCAGTTACTCCCCGACAGGGGGGAACTATGGCTACACCTTC. It codes for CASSYSPTGGNYGYTF.

This sequence joins TRBV6-1 and TRBJ2-1; TRBD2 might be the D (6 bases). Germline assignment: CDR1 MNHNS and CDR2 SASEGT. This CDR3 has 13 residues. V was cut by 4 bases and J by 8 bases, with 12 bases left in between. CDR3 amino acids: CASSVTSLHEQFF. For the CDR3, the DNA is TGTGCCAGCAGTGTGACTAGTTTGCATGAGCAGTTCTTC.

The chain recombines TRBV5-1 with TRBJ1-2; 8 bases match TRBD1. CDR1 and CDR2 from the germline V gene are SGHRS and YFSETQ. The CDR3 runs to 15 residues. The ends lost 1 base at V and 4 bases at J; junction bases unmatched: 6. As DNA, the CDR3 is TGCGCCAGCAGCTTGTCCGGGACAGGCCTCTATGGCTACACCTTC. It codes for CASSLSGTGLYGYTF. Full variable domain (rest looked up from reference TRBV5-1 and TRBJ1-2): KAGVTQTPRYLIKTRGQQVTLSCSPISGHRSVSWYQQTPGQGLQFLFEYFSETQRNKGNFPGRFSGRQFSNSRSEMNVSTLELGDSALYLCASSLSGTGLYGYTFGSGTRLTVV.

The V call is TRBV7-8, the J call TRBJ2-7; D could derive from TRBD1 or TRBD2 (5 bases each). V was trimmed by 1 base and J by 0 bases, leaving 10 bases between them. The CDR3 sequence is 15 residues long. Germline-derived CDR1 and CDR2 are SGHVS and FQNEAQ. As DNA, the CDR3 is TGTGCCAGCAGCTTAGTCGCCGGGACCTCCTACGAGCAGTACTTC. This gives the protein CASSLVAGTSYEQYF.

The chain is built from TRBV4-1 and TRBJ2-1, with TRBD2 identical over 13 bases. The CDR3 loop spans 20 amino acids. V gave up 1 base and J gave up 8 bases; unmatched junction bases: 17. The germline V gene has CDR1 MGHRA and CDR2 YSYEKL. This CDR3 reads CASSQVPVGLAGAKGDEQFF. The CDR3 DNA sequence: TGCGCCAGCAGCCAAGTCCCTGTCGGACTAGCGGGAGCGAAGGGGGATGAGCAGTTCTTC.

V and J are TRBV28 and TRBJ1-5; D remains unclear. The CDR3 totals 16 residues. Trimming pared 3 bases from V and 5 bases from J, leaving 17 bases between. CDR1 and CDR2 from the germline V gene are MDHEN and SYDVKM. The CDR3 DNA follows: TGTGCCAGCAGTTTGGTGGTAGGGTCTCAGGATCAGCCCCAGCATTTT. Amino acid sequence: CASSLVVGSQDQPQHF.

This clone was observed a handful of times. This sequence joins TRBV9 and TRBJ1-1, with D maybe TRBD1 (5 bases). Germline CDR1 is SGDLS and CDR2 is YYNGEE. This CDR3 spans 17 amino acids. V lost 7 bases to trimming and J lost 4 bases, with 26 bases between them. Here the CDR3 DNA reads TGTGCCAGCGGATCCTTCAAAGCGGGGGAGGTCCCCACTGAAGCTTTCTTT. Protein product: CASGSFKAGEVPTEAFF. Complete variable domain (other parts from reference TRBV9 and TRBJ1-1): DSGVTQTPKHLITATGQRVTLRCSPRSGDLSVYWYQQSLDQGLQFLIQYYNGEERAKGNILERFSAQQFPDLHSELNLSSLELGDSALYFCASGSFKAGEVPTEAFFGQGTRLTVV.

The chain combines TRBV6-1 with TRBJ2-6, with D tentatively TRBD1 or TRBD2 (6 bases each). The length of the CDR3 is 15 residues. Germline CDR1 and CDR2: MNHNS and SASEGT. V was shortened by 2 bases and J by 5 bases, with 10 bases between the two germline ends. Written as DNA, the CDR3 is TGTGCCAGCAGTGAAACGGGGGCCTGGGCCAACGTCCTGACTTTC. Translating it yields CASSETGAWANVLTF.

With respect to this clone: Other nucleotide sequences from this sample produce the same CDR3. CDR3: CASSVDRNTEAFF. In nucleotides, the CDR3 is TGTGCCAGCAGCGTAGACAGGAACACTGAAGCTTTCTTT. The V and J genes are TRBV9 and TRBJ1-1, with D hard to call. The CDR3 is 13 amino acids. With 0 bases removed from V and 1 base from J, the gap between germline ends came to 4 bases. Germline lookup yields CDR1 SGDLS and CDR2 YYNGEE.

The gene calls are TRBV19 and TRBJ2-5; a possible D gene is TRBD1 (6 bases). Germline lookup yields CDR1 LNHDA and CDR2 SQIVND (reference sequence). V was pared by 7 bases and J by 3 bases, with 12 bases between. The CDR3 sequence is 13 residues long. In nucleotides, the CDR3 is TGTGCCAGTACCGGACAGTTGAAAGAGACCCAGTACTTC. Residues: CASTGQLKETQYF.

J is TRBJ2-1 and V is TRBV9, with D tentatively TRBD2 (5 bases). Germline values: CDR1 SGDLS, CDR2 YYNGEE. V dropped 6 bases and J dropped 8 bases, with 18 bases sitting between them. The CDR3 is 14 residues long. CDR3 protein: CASTPRDDRDEQFF. The DNA for the CDR3 is TGTGCCAGCACGCCCCGGGATGATCGGGATGAGCAGTTCTTC.

The chain employs TRBV18 and TRBJ1-1, with D possibly matching TRBD1 (5 bases). Trimming stripped 1 base from V and 0 bases from J, with 9 bases between. The CDR3 covers 15 residues. Germline V CDR1 and CDR2: KGHSH, LQKENI. The CDR3 region is CASSPLRGMNTEAFF. CDR3 coding DNA: TGTGCCAGCTCACCACTAAGGGGAATGAACACTGAAGCTTTCTTT.

The chain has TRBV4-1 and TRBJ1-3; 7 bases are shared with TRBD1. The germline CDR1 and CDR2 sequences are MGHRA and YSYEKL. The CDR3 loop spans 14 amino acids. Trimming cost V 2 bases and J 4 bases; bases outside gene matches: 2. CDR3 amino acids: CASSQRDRGNTIYF. The CDR3 nucleotides read TGCGCCAGCAGCCAACGGGACAGAGGAAACACCATATATTTT.

The CDR3 DNA reads TGCGCCAGCAGCCAAGATCGTCCAGCAAACTATGGCTACACCTTC. As protein: CASSQDRPANYGYTF. The chain employs TRBV4-3 and TRBJ1-2; D uncertain. V lost 0 bases to trimming and J lost 2 bases, with 10 bases between them. Germline CDR1 is LGHNA and CDR2 is YSLEER. This CDR3 is built from 15 residues.

This chain joins TRBV19 and TRBJ1-1, with D perhaps matching TRBD1 (5 bases). The germline CDR1 and CDR2 sequences are LNHDA and SQIVND (reference sequence). Trimming took off 4 bases at V and 3 bases at J, with 12 bases between the two ends. This CDR3 is built from 14 residues. The CDR3 spells CASSRAGKDTEAFF. CDR3 sequence (DNA): TGTGCCAGTAGTAGGGCAGGGAAGGACACTGAAGCTTTCTTT.

V is TRBV15 and J is TRBJ1-3, with D unresolved. The germline V gene has CDR1 LNHNV and CDR2 YYDKDF (reference sequence). Trimming cost V 11 bases and J 1 base, with 9 bases left between them. This CDR3 spans 12 amino acids. For the CDR3, the DNA is TGTGCCGTCCTGGAGTCTGGAAACACCATATATTTT. Amino acids: CAVLESGNTIYF.

The chain carries TRBV11-2 and TRBJ2-5, with TRBD2 matching 11 bases. V shed 5 bases, J shed 4 bases, and the junction held 6 bases outside the gene matches. Germline V gene sequence: CDR1 SGHAT, CDR2 FQNNGV. There are 15 residues in the CDR3. The CDR3: CASSRLAGGRETQYF. CDR3 DNA: TGTGCCAGCAGCCGATTAGCGGGAGGGAGAGAGACCCAGTACTTC.

This chain uses TRBV27 with TRBJ2-7, with D possibly TRBD2 on 5 matching bases. This CDR3 is 14 amino acids long. Germline V gene sequence: CDR1 MNHEY, CDR2 SMNVEV (reference sequence). V lost 8 bases, J lost 7 bases, and 21 bases lay in between. Here the CDR3 reads CASSRLLGDGEQYF. DNA for the CDR3: TGTGCCAGCTCCAGGCTACTAGGAGACGGGGAGCAGTACTTC.

This clone was counted a single time. The chain links TRBV27 to TRBJ1-2; D unclear. The CDR3 has 13 amino acids. With 6 bases removed from V and 6 bases from J, the gap between germline ends came to 14 bases. Germline assignment: CDR1 MNHEY and CDR2 SMNVEV (reference sequence). The CDR3 loop is CASSPRLTHGYTF. Written as DNA, the CDR3 is TGTGCCAGCAGCCCCCGACTAACTCATGGCTACACCTTC.

The chain combines TRBV19 with TRBJ1-1; D ambiguous. V was pared by 0 bases and J by 7 bases, with 6 bases between. This CDR3 spans 12 amino acids. Germline V gene lookup returns CDR1 LNHDA and CDR2 SQIVND (reference sequence). The CDR3 DNA follows: TGTGCCAGTAGTATAGAGGGCGGTGAAGCTTTCTTT. It encodes CASSIEGGEAFF.

The genes are TRBV13 and TRBJ2-7; TRBD2 might be the D (6 bases). This CDR3 has 15 amino acids. The germline CDR1 and CDR2 sequences are PRHDT and FYEKMQ (reference sequence). The V gene lost 4 bases and the J gene lost 7 bases, with 20 bases spanning the gap. CDR3 sequence (DNA): TGTGCCAGCAGCTCCGTCCGGGGAGGCCTAGGGGAGCAGTACTTC. This sequence encodes CASSSVRGGLGEQYF.

The V gene is TRBV19, the J gene TRBJ2-5, with D perhaps TRBD1 (5 bases). Germline assignment: CDR1 LNHDA and CDR2 SQIVND (reference sequence). The V end lost 3 bases, the J end lost 5 bases, and 10 bases lay between the germline ends. The CDR3 covers 13 residues. CDR3 residues: CASSILGRETQYF. The CDR3 DNA reads as TGTGCCAGTAGTATTCTGGGGCGGGAGACCCAGTACTTC. Full variable domain (remainder filled in from reference TRBV19 and TRBJ2-5): DGGITQSPKYLFRKEGQNVTLSCEQNLNHDAMYWYRQDPGQGLRLIYYSQIVNDFQKGDIAEGYSVSREKKESFPLTVTSAQKNPTAFYLCASSILGRETQYFGPGTRLLVL.

The chain carries TRBV15 and TRBJ1-2; 7 nucleotides line up with TRBD1. CDR1 and CDR2 (germline): LNHNV, YYDKDF (reference sequence). V gave up 4 bases and J gave up 6 bases; unmatched junction bases: 11. This CDR3 region has 15 residues. CDR3 residues: CATSIDRVNFNGYTF. CDR3 coding DNA: TGTGCCACCAGCATTGACAGGGTCAACTTTAATGGCTACACCTTC.